The 24 T cell receptor beta chains presented below share a single source sample, sequenced in a study of control samples from healthy donors and cancer patients (TCRdb year 2020). Receptor libraries were prepared by the immunoSEQ multiplex PCR assay. TCRdb obtained this table from immuneACCESS and retained in-frame rearrangements with V and J assigned. These tables miss some clones; where compared with another copy, unresolved V genes account for less than half of the shortfall, and the remainder is unexplained. Within this sample are about 98,000 clones, with 82% of them counted one time only. The ten largest account for about 2% of the sample. Sequencing was performed on blood. These receptor sequences come from a man aged 60 to 69 in good health.

The DNA for the CDR3 is TGTGCCAGTAGTACAGGGGACTATCACAATGAGCAGTTCTTC. Its translation is CASSTGDYHNEQFF. The rearrangement uses TRBV19 and TRBJ2-1, with D possibly matching TRBD2 (7 bases). Trimming took off 4 bases at V and 5 bases at J, with 12 bases between the two ends. Germline V lookup: CDR1 LNHDA, CDR2 SQIVND (reference sequence). The CDR3 consists of 14 residues.

The chain links TRBV30 to TRBJ2-5, with D perhaps TRBD1 (6 bases). CDR3 length equals 13 residues. The V and J ends lost 4 bases and 7 bases respectively, with 16 bases between them. The germline gives CDR1 GTSNPN, CDR2 SVGIG (reference sequence). In DNA form, the CDR3 reads TGTGCCTGGACCCTGCAGGGGTTCTGGACCCAGTACTTC. Protein sequence: CAWTLQGFWTQYF.

The chain has TRBV10-3 and TRBJ2-3, with D unclear. Germline V gene sequence: CDR1 ENHRY, CDR2 SYGVKD. This CDR3 spans 16 amino acids. The V and J ends lost 2 bases and 6 bases respectively, with 18 bases between them. The CDR3 coding sequence is TGTGCCATCAGTGAGCCAGACCCGAGGCGCTTGGATACGCAGTATTTT. This encodes CAISEPDPRRLDTQYF.

The chain recombines TRBV30 with TRBJ1-5, with 9 bases identical to TRBD1. Germline CDR1 reads GTSNPN; CDR2 reads SVGIG (reference sequence). The V gene end was trimmed by 3 bases and the J gene end by 7 bases; junction bases not matched to a gene: 7. The CDR3 is 14 residues long. The CDR3 DNA sequence: TGTGCCTGGAGCCACACAGGGGGCGGACAGCCCCAGCATTTT. Translating gives CAWSHTGGGQPQHF.

This rearrangement joins TRBV7-6 to TRBJ2-3; TRBD1 is a possible D gene (6 bases). CDR3 length: 15 amino acids. V was pared by 5 bases and J by 2 bases, with 14 bases between. Germline V gene lookup returns CDR1 SGHVS and CDR2 FNYEAQ. The CDR3 DNA is TGTGCCAGCAGCCTGGGGCAGGGGCACACAGATACGCAGTATTTT. Protein product: CASSLGQGHTDTQYF.

In its sample, this clone was seen many times. This chain connects TRBV19 to TRBJ1-1, with TRBD1 matching 7 bases. This CDR3 spans 14 amino acids. V trimming: 4 bases; J trimming: 3 bases; junction bases outside the gene matches: 5. Germline lookup yields CDR1 LNHDA and CDR2 SQIVND (reference sequence). CDR3 sequence: CASSKGTDYTEAFF. In DNA form, the CDR3 reads TGTGCCAGTAGTAAGGGGACAGATTACACTGAAGCTTTCTTT.

The chain uses TRBV9 and TRBJ1-3, with 7 positions matching TRBD1. CDR1 SGDLS and CDR2 YYNGEE come from the germline V gene. This CDR3 has 14 amino acids. V was clipped by 3 bases and J by 1 base; unmatched bases: 1. CDR3: CASSAGGSGNTIYF. CDR3 nucleotides: TGTGCCAGCAGCGCAGGGGGTTCTGGAAACACCATATATTTT.

This chain links TRBV6-2 or TRBV6-3 with TRBJ2-6, with D perhaps TRBD1 (5 bases). V lost 4 bases and J lost 2, with 15 bases in between. CDR1 is MNHEY, CDR2 SVGEGT, per germline. The CDR3 spans 17 residues. As DNA, the CDR3 is TGTGCCAGCAGTTCGGGCAGGGCCTTTACTGGGGCCAACGTCCTGACTTTC. Protein sequence: CASSSGRAFTGANVLTF.

This rearrangement joins TRBV5-8 to TRBJ2-2, with TRBD1 matching over 9 bases. CDR1 and CDR2 (germline): SGHTS, YDEGEE. This CDR3 comprises 15 residues. J was trimmed by 5 bases and V by 4 bases; bases with no gene match: 6. CDR3 protein: CASSPQGALTGELFF. The CDR3 DNA reads TGTGCCAGCAGCCCACAGGGGGCGCTTACCGGGGAGCTGTTTTTT.

In its sample, this clone was seen once. V gene TRBV13 combines with J gene TRBJ1-1; the D is unclear. Trimming left V 5 bases short and J 1 base short, with 8 bases between. The germline V gene has CDR1 PRHDT and CDR2 FYEKMQ (reference sequence). The CDR3 is 13 residues long. CDR3 sequence (DNA): TGTGCCAGCAGCGTAAAGAGGAACACTGAAGCTTTCTTT. This codes for CASSVKRNTEAFF.

CDR3 protein: CASSLSWTGTSEQYF. As DNA, the CDR3 is TGTGCCAGCAGTCTAAGCTGGACAGGGACATCCGAGCAGTACTTC. J is TRBJ2-7 and V is TRBV27, with TRBD1 matching over 8 bases. Germline-derived CDR1 and CDR2 are MNHEY and SMNVEV (reference sequence). The CDR3 is 15 amino acids. V dropped 5 bases and J dropped 6; count of bases not matched to a gene: 12.

The rearrangement uses TRBV19 and TRBJ2-1, with TRBD1 as a possible D gene (5 bases). The V end was cut by 7 bases, the J end by 4 bases, with 8 bases between. This CDR3 spans 12 amino acids. Germline V gene data show CDR1 as LNHDA and CDR2 as SQIVND (reference sequence). CDR3 in amino acids: CASNQGYNEQFF. CDR3 coding DNA: TGTGCCAGTAACCAGGGTTACAATGAGCAGTTCTTC.

The chain has TRBV27 and TRBJ2-7; the match to TRBD1 covers 8 bases. The CDR3 is 14 residues long. Germline V lookup: CDR1 MNHEY, CDR2 SMNVEV (reference sequence). With V trimmed by 8 bases and J by 5 bases, 11 bases remained unmatched. The CDR3 nucleotides are TGTGCCAGCCGGGTCTTGGGACAGGACCACGAGCAGTACTTC. Protein: CASRVLGQDHEQYF.

The chain carries TRBV19 and TRBJ1-1; a possible D gene is TRBD1 (5 bases). V shed 5 bases and J shed 4 bases, with 14 bases lying between them. Germline V gives CDR1 LNHDA, CDR2 SQIVND (reference sequence). The CDR3 extends over 14 amino acids. The chain's CDR3 is CASSPNQGATEAFF. Written as DNA, the CDR3 is TGTGCCAGTAGTCCCAATCAGGGTGCCACTGAAGCTTTCTTT.

CDR3 DNA sequence: TGTGCCAGCAGCCAAGTTCTCGGACTAGCCAGTTTCGATGAGCAGTTCTTC. Its protein is CASSQVLGLASFDEQFF. V is TRBV3-1 (or the pseudogene TRBV3-2) and J is TRBJ2-1; 8 bases match TRBD2. Trimming at V came to 1 base and at J to 8 bases, leaving 13 bases not matched to a gene. The length of the CDR3 is 17 residues. CDR1 is LGHDT, CDR2 YNNKEL, per germline (reference sequence).

The J gene is TRBJ1-5, the V gene TRBV6-1; TRBD1 matches at 8 bases. The CDR3 is made up of 16 amino acids. The ends lost 2 bases at V and 7 bases at J; junction bases unmatched: 10. CDR1 MNHNS and CDR2 SASEGT come from the germline V gene. The CDR3 bases are TGTGCCAGCAGTGAATCCGACAGGGGAGGTGGGCAGCCCCAGCATTTT. It codes for CASSESDRGGGQPQHF.

This rearrangement joins TRBV20-1 to TRBJ2-3, with 10 bases matching TRBD1. Germline-derived CDR1 and CDR2 are DFQATT and SNEGSKA (reference sequence). V trimming: 6 bases; J trimming: 14 bases; junction bases outside the gene matches: 8. This CDR3 has 11 residues. The CDR3 DNA sequence: TGCAGTGCAATGGGGGACAGGGGACGGTATTTT. This gives the protein CSAMGDRGRYF.

J is TRBJ2-7 and V is TRBV19, with a weak D call TRBD2 (8 bases). V was pared by 6 bases and J by 3 bases, with 15 bases between. There are 14 residues in the CDR3. Germline loops: CDR1 LNHDA, CDR2 SQIVND (reference sequence). The CDR3 coding sequence is TGTGCCAGTAGCCGGGACAGCGGGAGCTACGAGCAGTACTTC. It encodes CASSRDSGSYEQYF.

The J gene is TRBJ1-4, the V gene TRBV4-1, with 9 bases matching TRBD1. Germline V gene data show CDR1 as MGHRA and CDR2 as YSYEKL. After removal of 1 base from V and 6 bases from J, the junction contained 3 bases not matched to a gene. This CDR3 is built from 15 residues. The CDR3 is CASSQVGTGYEKLFF. DNA for the CDR3: TGCGCCAGCAGCCAAGTTGGGACAGGGTATGAAAAACTGTTTTTT.

The rearrangement joins TRBV30 to TRBJ2-1; maybe TRBD2 (6 bases). Trimming shortened V by 5 bases and J by 6 bases, and 11 bases separated the two germline ends. In germline, CDR1 is GTSNPN, CDR2 SVGIG (reference sequence). This CDR3 is built from 12 residues. Here the CDR3 reads CAWAGTVNEQFF. CDR3 nucleotide sequence: TGTGCCTGGGCCGGGACTGTCAATGAGCAGTTCTTC.

The chain is built from TRBV6-4 and TRBJ2-3; D is undetermined. The CDR3 length is 14 residues. V was pared by 0 bases and J by 5 bases, with 9 bases between. Germline loops: CDR1 MRHNA, CDR2 SNTAGT. CDR3 residues: CASSDSVGVDTQYF. Here the CDR3 DNA reads TGTGCCAGCAGTGACTCCGTTGGGGTAGATACGCAGTATTTT.

J is TRBJ2-3 and V is TRBV24-1; D is unresolved. Germline-derived CDR1 and CDR2 are KGHDR and SFDVKD. The CDR3 is 12 residues long. Trimming stripped 5 bases from V and 2 bases from J, with 4 bases between. The CDR3 DNA reads TGTGCCACCAGTGGGTCCACAGATACGCAGTATTTT. It codes for CATSGSTDTQYF.

J is TRBJ1-5 and V is TRBV7-2; a weak D match, TRBD1 (6 bases). The CDR3 consists of 15 residues. CDR1 is SGHTA, CDR2 FQGNSA, per germline. V lost 0 bases and J lost 6, with 12 bases in between. CDR3 nucleotide sequence: TGTGCCAGCAGCTTAGCGAACAGGGTAGGTCAGCCCCAGCATTTT. It codes for CASSLANRVGQPQHF.

The chain recombines TRBV6-6 with TRBJ1-2; possible D gene TRBD1, 5 bases. The V and J ends lost 0 bases and 5 bases respectively, with 16 bases between them. The CDR3 is made up of 16 amino acids. The V gene's germline CDR1 is MNHNY and CDR2 SVGAGI (reference sequence). CDR3 loop: CASSYSPGTEIYGYTF. The CDR3 DNA follows: TGTGCCAGCAGTTACTCTCCGGGGACCGAGATTTATGGCTACACCTTC.